Each of the 5 T cell receptor beta chains below was sequenced from the same sample in a study of tumor-infiltrating lymphocytes in primary liver carcinoma. Alongside blood RNA obtained from unsorted whole blood, germline DNA was also extracted. With approximately 500 ng total RNA as template and a constant-region primer, TCR beta cDNA was made. Library construction for TCR beta comprised three nested multiplex PCR rounds performed with slightly modified ARM-PCR. Use of TRBV1-TRBV30 forward primers with a C-beta reverse primer characterized the first two PCR rounds, which lasted nine to eleven cycles each. One entry per CDR3 protein results from TCRdb running MiXCR on the multiplex PCR reads. The profile shows more than 150,000 distinct CDR3 sequences, 50% to 75% of them singletons. Source material: peripheral blood. These receptors came from a man aged 40-49 years with primary liver carcinoma and hepatitis B virus infection.

This chain joins TRBV25-1 and TRBJ2-7, with D possibly being TRBD1 (6 bases). CDR1 MGHDK and CDR2 SYGVNS come from the germline V gene. V lost 2 bases, J lost 2 bases, and 10 bases lay in between. The CDR3 is 14 residues long. CDR3 protein: CASSEPGTTYEQYF. Written as DNA, the CDR3 is TGTGCCAGCAGTGAACCTGGGACAACCTACGAGCAGTACTTC.

The chain employs TRBV4-1 and TRBJ2-1, with TRBD1 as a possible D gene (5 bases). The CDR3 is 18 amino acids. In germline, CDR1 is MGHRA, CDR2 YSYEKL. V gave up 3 bases and J gave up 0 bases, with 18 bases separating them. The CDR3 DNA is TGCGCCAGCAGCCAGAGGACACCCGAGAGAAGCTCCTACAATGAGCAGTTCTTC. Amino acids: CASSQRTPERSSYNEQFF.

This clonotype was picked up a small number of times. V gene TRBV6-1 combines with J gene TRBJ2-1; 7 nucleotides align to TRBD2. The CDR3 has 16 residues. Trimming removed 4 bases from V and 3 bases from J; junction bases left unmatched: 9. Germline CDR1 and CDR2: MNHNS and SASEGT. This CDR3 is CASSAQRDFLYNEQFF. The CDR3 DNA follows: TGTGCCAGCAGTGCCCAGCGGGACTTTCTCTACAATGAGCAGTTCTTC.

A remark on this clonotype: Since a much larger clone is just one base distant, this may be a read error. The rearrangement links TRBV11-2 to TRBJ2-7; D ambiguous. Germline CDR1 reads SGHAT; CDR2 reads FQNNGV. This CDR3 contains 14 residues. Trimming shortened V by 1 base and J by 1 base, and 8 bases separated the two germline ends. The CDR3 bases are TGTGCCAGCAGCTTAGGAGAGATGTCCTACGAGCAGTACTTC. Amino acid sequence: CASSLGEMSYEQYF. The variable domain in full, with the rest retrieved from reference TRBV11-2 and TRBJ2-7, is EAGVAQSPRYKIIEKRQSVAFWCNPISGHATLYWYQQILGQGPKLLIQFQNNGVVDDSQLPKDRFSAERLKGVDSTLKIQPAKLEDSAVYLCASSLGEMSYEQYFGPGTRLTVT.

This chain connects TRBV28 to TRBJ2-3; 11 positions agree with TRBD1. CDR1 MDHEN and CDR2 SYDVKM come from the germline V gene. This CDR3 spans 14 amino acids. J lost 2 bases, V lost 7 bases, and 2 bases had no gene match. CDR3 DNA: TGTGCCAGCATCGGACAGGGGGCCACAGATACGCAGTATTTT. Translation gives CASIGQGATDTQYF.